The clone carrying this T cell receptor beta chain has just a few counts. No antigen is known for it. Unique molecular identifiers were attached to individual cDNA molecules. Via MiXCR, TCRdb re-called the 5' RACE reads, giving one row per CDR3 protein. The sample contains 45,000 to 70,000 distinct CDR3 sequences, 6% to 7% of which appear only once. The source of the sample is a study of early T cells in non-severe SARS-CoV-2 infection. Study context: With bulk RNA from unsorted whole blood as input, sequencing yielded unpaired chains. Study outcomes and limitations: A preference for anti-spike CD8 responses marked VDJdb matching, which missed private and CD4 specificities.

Germline CDR1 and CDR2: SGHTA and FQGTGA. CDR3 length equals 15 residues. V gave up 5 bases and J gave up 5 bases; unmatched junction bases: 6. The sequencing sample was made of whole blood. This chain uses TRBV7-3 with TRBJ2-2; 9 bases align to TRBD2. The source is an adult who was a healthcare worker with PCR-confirmed SARS-CoV-2 infection or an uninfected control (not recorded which). The CDR3 reads CASSPSGGMTGELFF. For the CDR3, the DNA is TGTGCCAGCAGCCCCAGCGGGGGGATGACCGGGGAGCTGTTTTTT.